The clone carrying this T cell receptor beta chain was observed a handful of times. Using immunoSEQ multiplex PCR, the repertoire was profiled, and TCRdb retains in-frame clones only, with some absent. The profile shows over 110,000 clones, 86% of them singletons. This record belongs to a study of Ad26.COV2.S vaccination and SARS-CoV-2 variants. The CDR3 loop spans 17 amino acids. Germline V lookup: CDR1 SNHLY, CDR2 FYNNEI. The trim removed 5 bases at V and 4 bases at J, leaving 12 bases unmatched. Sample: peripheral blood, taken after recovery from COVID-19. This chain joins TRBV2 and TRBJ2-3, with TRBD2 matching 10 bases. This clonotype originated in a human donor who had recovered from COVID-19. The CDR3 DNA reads TGTGCCAGCAGTACCATAGAAGCGGGGGGGCCGGCAGATACGCAGTATTTT. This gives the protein CASSTIEAGGPADTQYF.